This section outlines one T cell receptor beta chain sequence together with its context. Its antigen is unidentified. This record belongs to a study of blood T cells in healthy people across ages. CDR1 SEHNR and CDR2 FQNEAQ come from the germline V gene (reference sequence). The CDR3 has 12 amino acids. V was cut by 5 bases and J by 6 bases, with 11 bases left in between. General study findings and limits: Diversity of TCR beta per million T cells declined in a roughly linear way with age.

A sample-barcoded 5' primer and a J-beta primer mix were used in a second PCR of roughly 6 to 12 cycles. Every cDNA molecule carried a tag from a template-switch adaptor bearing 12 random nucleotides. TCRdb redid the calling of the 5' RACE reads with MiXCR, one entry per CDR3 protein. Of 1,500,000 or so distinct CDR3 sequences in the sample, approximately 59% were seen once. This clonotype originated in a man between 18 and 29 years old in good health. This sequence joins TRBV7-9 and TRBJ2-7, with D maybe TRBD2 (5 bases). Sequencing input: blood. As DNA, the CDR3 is TGTGCCAGCAGCCATGGACTCGGCGAGCAGTACTTC. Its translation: CASSHGLGEQYF.